This TCR beta chain was observed in a study of blood T cell repertoires in COVID-19. Study in general: Donors in the United States, Italy and Spain gave samples during acute or convalescent COVID-19. Nucleic acid was either cDNA or gDNA, and it came from T cells, B-cell-depleted T cells, or PBMCs.

In the source study's methods: Reference gene primer amplification gave estimated nucleated cell counts. Using immunoSEQ multiplex PCR, the repertoire was profiled, and TCRdb retains in-frame clones only, with some absent. Clone size and the V and J calls come from that table; the DNA yielded D and trimming. The data contain roughly 190,000 clones, more than 80% of them singletons. The TCR was taken from a man aged 45-65 years with acute or convalescent COVID-19. Sample: peripheral blood.

The CDR3 loop reads CASSRGAGPQDGYTF. Written as DNA, the CDR3 is TGTGCCAGCAGCCGCGGGGCCGGGCCCCAGGATGGCTACACCTTC. This chain joins TRBV3-1 (or the pseudogene TRBV3-2) and TRBJ1-2, with D tentatively TRBD1 (5 bases). The germline V gene encodes CDR1 LGHDT and CDR2 YNNKEL (reference sequence). V was pared by 4 bases and J by 6 bases, with 18 bases between. The CDR3 contains 15 residues.